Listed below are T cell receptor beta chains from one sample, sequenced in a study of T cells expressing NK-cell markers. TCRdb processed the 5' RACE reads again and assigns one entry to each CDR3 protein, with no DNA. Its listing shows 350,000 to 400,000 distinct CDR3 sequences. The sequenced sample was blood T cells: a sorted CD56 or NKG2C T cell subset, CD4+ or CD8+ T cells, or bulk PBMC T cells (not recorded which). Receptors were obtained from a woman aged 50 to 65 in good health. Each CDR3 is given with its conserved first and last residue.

CDR3 protein: CSAIPAGTGYPSWTSGFYEQYF
V gene: TRBV20-1
J gene: TRBJ2-7
CDR3 length: 22

CDR3 protein: CASSEGVTSANQETQYF
V gene: TRBV25-1
J gene: TRBJ2-5
CDR3 length: 17

CDR3 protein: CASRPGTSAYGELFF
V gene: TRBV6-1
J gene: TRBJ2-2
CDR3 length: 15

CDR3 protein: CATSTSFEQYF
V gene: TRBV15
J gene: TRBJ2-7
CDR3 length: 11

CDR3 protein: CATSRDGATSGTTNEQFF
V gene: TRBV15
J gene: TRBJ2-1
CDR3 length: 18

CDR3 protein: CASSLGTSGGLGTQYF
V gene: TRBV12-3/TRBV12-4
J gene: TRBJ2-5
CDR3 length: 16

CDR3 protein: CASSFKGAGELFF
V gene: TRBV5-1
J gene: TRBJ2-2
CDR3 length: 13

CDR3 protein: CASSKRQVIVTDTQYF
V gene: TRBV19
J gene: TRBJ2-3
CDR3 length: 16

CDR3 protein: CASDYGGAGELFF
V gene: TRBV30
J gene: TRBJ2-2
CDR3 length: 13

CDR3 protein: CASGWRMNEQFF
V gene: TRBV11-2
J gene: TRBJ2-1
CDR3 length: 12

CDR3 protein: CATSRVRGAISTDTQYF
V gene: TRBV15
J gene: TRBJ2-3
CDR3 length: 17

CDR3 protein: CAISGDQGAVNEKLFF
V gene: TRBV10-3
J gene: TRBJ1-4
CDR3 length: 16

CDR3 protein: CASSFNRDNEQFF
V gene: TRBV7-2
J gene: TRBJ2-1
CDR3 length: 13

CDR3 protein: CASSTPMGPGELFF
V gene: TRBV28
J gene: TRBJ2-2
CDR3 length: 14

CDR3 protein: CASSMREPADSYEQYF
V gene: TRBV5-1
J gene: TRBJ2-7
CDR3 length: 16

CDR3 protein: CAWSDLSNSPLHF
V gene: TRBV30
J gene: TRBJ1-6
CDR3 length: 13

CDR3 protein: CASSQIDRGGETQYF
V gene: TRBV5-1
J gene: TRBJ2-5
CDR3 length: 15

CDR3 protein: CATSRGGYNEQFF
V gene: TRBV24-1
J gene: TRBJ2-1
CDR3 length: 13

CDR3 protein: CATSDRGLTYGYTF
V gene: TRBV24-1
J gene: TRBJ1-2
CDR3 length: 14

CDR3 protein: CASSQDQLRSNTGELFF
V gene: TRBV4-1
J gene: TRBJ2-2
CDR3 length: 17